This T cell receptor (beta chain) is from a study of CD8 T cells in ankylosing spondylitis. Regarding the study as a whole: In synovial fluid and blood from reactive arthritis, some motif variants were previously reported. A TCR beta motif of roughly 8 highly homologous variants seemed to mark ankylosing spondylitis blood.

The CDR3 sequence is 12 residues long. The germline V and J ends were trimmed by 3 bases and 5 bases, with 8 bases remaining between them. The germline V gene has CDR1 KGHSH and CDR2 LQKENI. Generation of TCR beta libraries employed quantitative 5'-RACE incorporating molecular barcodes. Each CDR3 protein is one row after TCRdb ran MiXCR on the 5' RACE reads. The table lists 450,000 to 550,000 distinct CDR3 sequences, less than 6% of them singletons. Notes on this clonotype: Its cognate antigen is unknown.

The source is a male donor with ankylosing spondylitis. Sequencing was carried out using blood, either unsorted or a sorted T cell fraction (not recorded which). The chain is built from TRBV18 and TRBJ2-7; no clear D gene. The CDR3 DNA sequence: TGTGCCAGCTCACCTCGAATAGACGAGCAGTACTTC. Translation gives CASSPRIDEQYF.